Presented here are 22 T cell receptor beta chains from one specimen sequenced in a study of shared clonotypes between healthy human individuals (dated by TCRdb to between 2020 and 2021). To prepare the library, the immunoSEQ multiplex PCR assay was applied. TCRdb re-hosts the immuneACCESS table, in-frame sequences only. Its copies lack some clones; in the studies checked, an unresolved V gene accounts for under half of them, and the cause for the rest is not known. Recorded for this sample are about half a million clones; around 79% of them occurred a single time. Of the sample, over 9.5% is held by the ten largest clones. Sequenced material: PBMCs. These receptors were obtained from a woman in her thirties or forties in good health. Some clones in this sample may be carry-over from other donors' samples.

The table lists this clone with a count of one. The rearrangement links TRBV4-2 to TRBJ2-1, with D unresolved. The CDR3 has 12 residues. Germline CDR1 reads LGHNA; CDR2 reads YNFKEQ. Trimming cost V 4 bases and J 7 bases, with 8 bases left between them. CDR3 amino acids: CASSPERNEQFF. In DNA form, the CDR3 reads TGTGCCAGCAGCCCAGAGAGGAATGAGCAGTTCTTC.

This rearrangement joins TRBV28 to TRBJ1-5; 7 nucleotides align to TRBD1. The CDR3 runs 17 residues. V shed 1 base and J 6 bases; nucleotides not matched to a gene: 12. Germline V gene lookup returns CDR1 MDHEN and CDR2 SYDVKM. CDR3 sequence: CASSLYPLDRVGQPQHF. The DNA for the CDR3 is TGTGCCAGCAGTTTATACCCCCTCGACAGGGTGGGTCAGCCCCAGCATTTT.

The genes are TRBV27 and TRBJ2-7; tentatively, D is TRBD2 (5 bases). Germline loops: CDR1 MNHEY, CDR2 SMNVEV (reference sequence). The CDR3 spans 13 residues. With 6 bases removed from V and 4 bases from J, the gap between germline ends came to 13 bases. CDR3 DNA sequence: TGTGCCAGCAGCCCGATGGCGGGTTACGAGCAGTACTTC. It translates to CASSPMAGYEQYF.

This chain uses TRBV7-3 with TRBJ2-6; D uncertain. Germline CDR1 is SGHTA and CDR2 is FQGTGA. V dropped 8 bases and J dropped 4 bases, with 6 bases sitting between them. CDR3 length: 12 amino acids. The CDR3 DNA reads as TGTGCCAGCGGGGAAGGGGCCAACGTCCTGACTTTC. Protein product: CASGEGANVLTF. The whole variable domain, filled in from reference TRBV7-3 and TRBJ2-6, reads GAGVSQTPSNKVTEKGKYVELRCDPISGHTALYWYRQSLGQGPEFLIYFQGTGAADDSGLPNDRFFAVRPEGSVSTLKIQRTERGDSAVYLCASGEGANVLTFGAGSRLTVL.

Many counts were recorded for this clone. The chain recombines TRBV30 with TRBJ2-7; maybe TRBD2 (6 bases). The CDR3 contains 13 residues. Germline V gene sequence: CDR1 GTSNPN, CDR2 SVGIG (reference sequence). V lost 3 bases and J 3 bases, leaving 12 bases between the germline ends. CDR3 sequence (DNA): TGTGCCTGGAGGGGGGGAGCCGGCTACGAGCAGTACTTC. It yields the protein CAWRGGAGYEQYF.

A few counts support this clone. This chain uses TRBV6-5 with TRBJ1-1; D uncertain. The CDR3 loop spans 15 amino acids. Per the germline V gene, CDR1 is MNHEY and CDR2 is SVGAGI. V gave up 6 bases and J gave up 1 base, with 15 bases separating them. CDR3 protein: CASSSESNTNTEAFF. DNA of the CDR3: TGTGCCAGCAGCTCGGAAAGTAATACGAACACTGAAGCTTTCTTT.

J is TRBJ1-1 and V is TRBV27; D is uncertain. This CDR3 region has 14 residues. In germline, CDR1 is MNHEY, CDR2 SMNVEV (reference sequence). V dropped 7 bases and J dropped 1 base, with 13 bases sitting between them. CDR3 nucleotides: TGTGCCAGCACTCTCAATCGGGGGAACACTGAAGCTTTCTTT. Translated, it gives CASTLNRGNTEAFF.

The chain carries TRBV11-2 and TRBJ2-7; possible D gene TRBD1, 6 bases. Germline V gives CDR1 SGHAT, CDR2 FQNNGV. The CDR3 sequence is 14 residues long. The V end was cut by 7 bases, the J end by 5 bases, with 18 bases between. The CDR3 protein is CASKSTGLSHEQYF. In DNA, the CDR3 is TGTGCCAGCAAGAGTACAGGGTTGTCTCACGAGCAGTACTTC.

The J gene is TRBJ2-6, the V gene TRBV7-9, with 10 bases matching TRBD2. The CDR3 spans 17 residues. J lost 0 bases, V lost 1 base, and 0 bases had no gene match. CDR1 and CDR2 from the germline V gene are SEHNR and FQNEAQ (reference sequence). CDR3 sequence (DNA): TGTGCCAGCAGCTTAGGGACTAGCGGCTCTGGGGCCAACGTCCTGACTTTC. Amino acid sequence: CASSLGTSGSGANVLTF.

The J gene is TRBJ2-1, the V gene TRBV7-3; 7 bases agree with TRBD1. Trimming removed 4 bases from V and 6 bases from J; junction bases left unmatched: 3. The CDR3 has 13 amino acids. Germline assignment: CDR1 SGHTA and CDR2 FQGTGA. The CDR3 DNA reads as TGTGCCAGCAGCTGGGGACAGCCCAATGAGCAGTTCTTC. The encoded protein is CASSWGQPNEQFF.

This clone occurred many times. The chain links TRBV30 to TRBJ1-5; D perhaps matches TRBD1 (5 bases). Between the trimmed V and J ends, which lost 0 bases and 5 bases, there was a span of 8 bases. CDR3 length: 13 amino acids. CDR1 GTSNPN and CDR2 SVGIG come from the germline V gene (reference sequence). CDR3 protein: CAWSVKGDQPQHF. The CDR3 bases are TGTGCCTGGAGTGTAAAAGGGGATCAGCCCCAGCATTTT.

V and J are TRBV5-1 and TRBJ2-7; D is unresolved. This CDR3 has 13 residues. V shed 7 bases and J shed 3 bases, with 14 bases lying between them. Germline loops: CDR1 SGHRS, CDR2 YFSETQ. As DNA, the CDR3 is TGCGCCAGCGGCCGTGGAGCTGACTACGAGCAGTACTTC. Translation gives CASGRGADYEQYF. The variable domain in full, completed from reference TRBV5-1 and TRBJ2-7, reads KAGVTQTPRYLIKTRGQQVTLSCSPISGHRSVSWYQQTPGQGLQFLFEYFSETQRNKGNFPGRFSGRQFSNSRSEMNVSTLELGDSALYLCASGRGADYEQYFGPGTRLTVT.

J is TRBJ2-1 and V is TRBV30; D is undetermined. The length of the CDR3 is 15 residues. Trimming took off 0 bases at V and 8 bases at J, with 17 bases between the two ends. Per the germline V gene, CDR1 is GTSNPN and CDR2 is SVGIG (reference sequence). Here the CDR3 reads CAWSVYGARLYEQFF. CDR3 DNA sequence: TGTGCCTGGAGTGTATATGGCGCCCGTCTCTATGAGCAGTTCTTC. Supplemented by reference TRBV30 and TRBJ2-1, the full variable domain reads SQTIHQWPATLVQPVGSPLSLECTVEGTSNPNLYWYRQAAGRGLQLLFYSVGIGQISSEVPQNLSASRPQDRQFILSSKKLLLSDSGFYLCAWSVYGARLYEQFFGPGTRLTVL.

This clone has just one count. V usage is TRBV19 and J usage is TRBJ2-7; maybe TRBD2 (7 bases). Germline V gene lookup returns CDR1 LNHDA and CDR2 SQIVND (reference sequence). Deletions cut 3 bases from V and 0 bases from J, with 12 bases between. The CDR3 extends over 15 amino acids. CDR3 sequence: CASSMAGALSYEQYF. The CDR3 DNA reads TGTGCCAGTAGTATGGCGGGGGCCCTCTCCTACGAGCAGTACTTC.

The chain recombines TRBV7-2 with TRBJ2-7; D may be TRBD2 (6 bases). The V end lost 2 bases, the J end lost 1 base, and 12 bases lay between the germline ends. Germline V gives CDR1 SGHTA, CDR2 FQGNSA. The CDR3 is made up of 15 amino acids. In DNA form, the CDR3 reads TGTGCCAGCAGCTTAAGGAACGGGGGATCCTACGAGCAGTACTTC. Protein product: CASSLRNGGSYEQYF.

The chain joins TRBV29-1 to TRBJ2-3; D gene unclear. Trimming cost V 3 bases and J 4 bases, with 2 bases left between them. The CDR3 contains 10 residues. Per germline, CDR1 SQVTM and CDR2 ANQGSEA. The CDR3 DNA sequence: TGCAGCGTTGACGCAGATACGCAGTATTTT. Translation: CSVDADTQYF.

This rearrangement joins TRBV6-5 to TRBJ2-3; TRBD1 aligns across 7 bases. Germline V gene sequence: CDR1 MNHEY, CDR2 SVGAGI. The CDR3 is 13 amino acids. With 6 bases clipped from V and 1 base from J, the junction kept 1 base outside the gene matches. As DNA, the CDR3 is TGTGCCAGCAGAGGACAGGGCACAGATACGCAGTATTTT. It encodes CASRGQGTDTQYF.

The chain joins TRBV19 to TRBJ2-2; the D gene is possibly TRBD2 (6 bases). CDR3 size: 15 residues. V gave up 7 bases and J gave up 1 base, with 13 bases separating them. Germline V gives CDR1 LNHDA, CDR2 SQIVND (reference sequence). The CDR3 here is CASNKGGLNTGELFF. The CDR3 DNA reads TGTGCCAGTAATAAGGGAGGATTGAACACCGGGGAGCTGTTTTTT.

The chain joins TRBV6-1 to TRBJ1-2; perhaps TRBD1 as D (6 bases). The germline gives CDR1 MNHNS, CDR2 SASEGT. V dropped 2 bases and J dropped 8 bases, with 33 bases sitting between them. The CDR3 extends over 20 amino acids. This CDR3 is CASSEMVGIPRFTGFYGYTF. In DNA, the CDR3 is TGTGCCAGCAGTGAAATGGTGGGTATCCCAAGATTTACAGGGTTCTACGGCTACACCTTC.

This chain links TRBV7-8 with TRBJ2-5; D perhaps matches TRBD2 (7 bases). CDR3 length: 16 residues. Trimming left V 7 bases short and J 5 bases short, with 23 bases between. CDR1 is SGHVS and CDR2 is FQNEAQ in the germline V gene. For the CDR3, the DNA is TGTGCCAGCAACACCGGAGGGGGAGGGCCGGGGGAGACCCAGTACTTC. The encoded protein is CASNTGGGGPGETQYF. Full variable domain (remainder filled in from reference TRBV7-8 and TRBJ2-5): GAGVSQSPRYKVAKRGQDVALRCDPISGHVSLFWYQQALGQGPEFLTYFQNEAQLDKSGLPSDRFFAERPEGSVSTLKIQRTQQEDSAVYLCASNTGGGGPGETQYFGPGTRLLVL.

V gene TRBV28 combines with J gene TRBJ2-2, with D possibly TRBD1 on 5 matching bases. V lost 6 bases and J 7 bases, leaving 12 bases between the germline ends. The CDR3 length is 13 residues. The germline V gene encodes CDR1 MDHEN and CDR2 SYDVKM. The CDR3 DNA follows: TGTGCCAGCAGGAAGGGGATGGGCGGGGAGCTGTTTTTT. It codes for CASRKGMGGELFF.

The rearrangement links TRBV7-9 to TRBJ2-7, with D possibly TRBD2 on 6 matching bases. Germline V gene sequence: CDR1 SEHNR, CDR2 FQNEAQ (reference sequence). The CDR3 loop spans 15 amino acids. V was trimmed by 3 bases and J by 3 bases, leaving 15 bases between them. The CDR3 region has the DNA TGTGCCAGCAGCTTGGGCTCACTAGCTCTCTACGAGCAGTACTTC. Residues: CASSLGSLALYEQYF.